The 14 T cell receptor beta chains below come from one sample, sequenced in a study of shared clonotypes between healthy human individuals. Profiling relied on immunoSEQ multiplex PCR, and the TCRdb table lists in-frame clones only, not all of them. Among about 2.4 million clones listed, around 90% were seen once. The sample taken for sequencing was naive CD4+ T cells sorted from blood. Subset denoted: CD45RA+ positively selected. These receptors all come from a man aged 18 to 35 in good health.

V gene TRBV12-5 combines with J gene TRBJ1-3; D is undetermined. Trimming removed 4 bases at V and 0 bases at J, with 13 bases between. The CDR3 is 16 residues long. The germline gives CDR1 LGHNT, CDR2 FRNRAP. The DNA of the CDR3 is TGTGCTAGTGGTTCCCCCCAGGCCCGCTCTGGAAACACCATATATTTT. Its translation: CASGSPQARSGNTIYF.

To note about this clone: The sample holds other DNA sequences that translate to the same CDR3. The chain has TRBV9 and TRBJ1-4; 9 nucleotides align to TRBD1. The CDR3 has 14 amino acids. Per germline, CDR1 SGDLS and CDR2 YYNGEE. With V trimmed by 2 bases and J by 8 bases, 4 bases remained unmatched. The CDR3 DNA follows: TGTGCCAGCAGCGTCGGGACAGGGAGAGAAAAACTGTTTTTT. Encoded protein: CASSVGTGREKLFF.

The V gene is TRBV6-1, the J gene TRBJ2-3; D is possibly TRBD2 (6 bases). This CDR3 is built from 15 residues. Germline CDR1 MNHNS, CDR2 SASEGT. V lost 6 bases and J 2 bases, leaving 15 bases between the germline ends. CDR3: CASRVRRGDTDTQYF. CDR3 in DNA: TGTGCCAGCAGGGTCCGGAGGGGCGACACAGATACGCAGTATTTT.

V gene TRBV29-1 combines with J gene TRBJ2-3, with TRBD1 matching 7 bases. Germline loops: CDR1 SQVTM, CDR2 ANQGSEA. V shed 7 bases, J shed 3 bases, and the junction held 4 bases outside the gene matches. CDR3 length: 12 amino acids. CDR3 amino acids: CSAGTETDTQYF. CDR3 in DNA: TGCAGCGCAGGGACAGAAACAGATACGCAGTATTTT.

This sequence joins TRBV30 and TRBJ1-6; D ambiguous. CDR3 length: 12 residues. V lost 5 bases and J 2 bases, leaving 4 bases between the germline ends. In germline, CDR1 is GTSNPN, CDR2 SVGIG (reference sequence). CDR3: CAWGPYNSPLHF. CDR3 bases: TGTGCCTGGGGGCCCTATAATTCACCCCTCCACTTT.

This rearrangement joins TRBV7-2 to TRBJ2-2; perhaps TRBD1 as D (6 bases). This CDR3 contains 15 residues. Germline V CDR1 and CDR2: SGHTA, FQGNSA. V was pared by 2 bases and J by 0 bases, with 7 bases between. CDR3 sequence (DNA): TGTGCCAGCAGCTTACAGGGGTCGAACACCGGGGAGCTGTTTTTT. Amino acid sequence: CASSLQGSNTGELFF.

J is TRBJ1-1 and V is TRBV5-5; a weak D match, TRBD1 (6 bases). Germline values: CDR1 SGHKS, CDR2 YYEKEE (reference sequence). Trimming stripped 1 base from V and 1 base from J, with 11 bases between. The CDR3 has 15 residues. The CDR3 DNA reads TGTGCCAGCAGCTTGCAGGGGTCGGGGAACACTGAAGCTTTCTTT. This gives the protein CASSLQGSGNTEAFF.

Remarks on this clone: Other DNA sequences from this sample encode an identical CDR3 as well. The chain joins TRBV5-4 to TRBJ2-2, with 7 bases that match TRBD2. The germline V gene has CDR1 SGHNT and CDR2 YYREEE (reference sequence). The CDR3 sequence is 15 residues long. With V trimmed by 2 bases and J by 0 bases, 1 base remained unmatched. Here the CDR3 reads CASSLAGSNTGELFF. As DNA, the CDR3 is TGTGCCAGCAGCTTAGCGGGATCGAACACCGGGGAGCTGTTTTTT.

The chain uses TRBV18 and TRBJ2-4; D is perhaps TRBD1 (5 bases). V lost 3 bases and J 0 bases, leaving 15 bases between the germline ends. This CDR3 has 17 amino acids. CDR1 and CDR2 (germline): KGHSH, LQKENI. CDR3 loop: CASSPLVGALAKNIQYF. The CDR3 DNA follows: TGTGCCAGCTCACCCCTGGTTGGGGCCCTAGCCAAAAACATTCAGTACTTC.

The genes are TRBV7-2 and TRBJ2-7; D is unclear. V was trimmed by 1 base and J by 5 bases, leaving 12 bases between them. In germline, CDR1 is SGHTA, CDR2 FQGNSA. The CDR3 loop spans 14 amino acids. This chain's CDR3 is CASSLGRMSNEQYF. The CDR3, as DNA: TGTGCCAGCAGCTTAGGACGGATGTCTAACGAGCAGTACTTC. Supplemented by reference TRBV7-2 and TRBJ2-7, the full variable domain reads GAGVSQSPSNKVTEKGKDVELRCDPISGHTALYWYRQSLGQGLEFLIYFQGNSAPDKSGLPSDRFSAERTGGSVSTLTIQRTQQEDSAVYLCASSLGRMSNEQYFGPGTRLTVT.

The chain joins TRBV5-1 to TRBJ1-6, with D possibly matching TRBD1 (5 bases). V was clipped by 0 bases and J by 2 bases, with 9 bases between them. From germline, CDR1 is SGHRS and CDR2 YFSETQ. The CDR3 has 16 residues. CDR3: CASSLGTGPYNSPLHF. The CDR3 nucleotides are TGCGCCAGCAGCTTGGGTACAGGCCCCTATAATTCACCCCTCCACTTT.

Written as DNA, the CDR3 is TGCGCCAGCAGCCAAGACCGGATCGGGGGAGGTGGGACCGGGGAGCTGTTTTTT. It codes for CASSQDRIGGGGTGELFF. The chain combines TRBV4-3 with TRBJ2-2, with D tentatively TRBD2 (6 bases). The V gene's germline CDR1 is LGHNA and CDR2 YSLEER. V was clipped by 0 bases and J by 5 bases, with 19 bases between them. The CDR3 sequence is 18 residues long.

Regarding this clone: This may be a read error, as it is one base from a much larger clone. The chain couples TRBV5-1 to TRBJ2-7; the D is unclear. CDR1 and CDR2 from the germline V gene are SGHRS and YFSETQ. The ends were cut back, 2 bases at V and 3 bases at J, with 3 bases in the middle. The CDR3 runs to 11 residues. CDR3 residues: CASSFDYEQYF. In DNA form, the CDR3 reads TGCGCCAGCAGCTTTGACTACGAGCAGTACTTC.

This clone occurred a few times. J is TRBJ2-1 and V is TRBV2, with D perhaps matching TRBD1 (6 bases). Germline V gives CDR1 SNHLY, CDR2 FYNNEI. V gave up 7 bases and J gave up 10 bases, with 29 bases separating them. The length of the CDR3 is 17 residues. The CDR3 nucleotides read TGTGCCAGCACTGACAACGGACAGTACGTCCTTACGAACGAGCAGTTCTTC. As protein: CASTDNGQYVLTNEQFF.